Shown below are 20 T cell receptor beta chains from a single sample sequenced in a study of blood T cell repertoires in COVID-19. Sequencing was performed with immunoSEQ multiplex PCR; in TCRdb, only in-frame clones are kept and a portion is missing. The repertoire holds under 90,000 clones, about 85% seen once, with 3.4% in the top ten. The material sequenced was peripheral blood. These TCRs come from a woman aged 45-65 years with COVID-19, enrolled during active disease.

The chain links TRBV2 to TRBJ2-1; tentative D call: TRBD2 (6 bases). CDR1 is SNHLY and CDR2 is FYNNEI in the germline V gene. The V gene lost 9 bases and the J gene lost 0 bases, with 9 bases spanning the gap. The CDR3 extends over 13 amino acids. CDR3 sequence: CASRESSYNEQFF. Here the CDR3 DNA reads TGTGCCAGTCGGGAGTCCTCCTACAATGAGCAGTTCTTC.

The chain recombines TRBV5-1 with TRBJ2-1, with unresolved D. The V and J ends lost 5 bases and 6 bases respectively, with 12 bases between them. Looked up from germline, CDR1 is SGHRS and CDR2 is YFSETQ. CDR3 length equals 13 residues. The CDR3 here is CASRLRSGNEQFF. The CDR3 region has the DNA TGCGCCAGCAGACTGCGTTCTGGCAATGAGCAGTTCTTC.

The V gene is TRBV5-4, the J gene TRBJ2-7, with a possible D match to TRBD2 (7 bases). V lost 3 bases and J 0 bases, leaving 25 bases between the germline ends. CDR3 length: 19 amino acids. The germline V gene has CDR1 SGHNT and CDR2 YYREEE (reference sequence). The CDR3 coding sequence is TGTGCCAGCAGCTATGGGAGCGGCAGGGGCGGGGGCAACTCCTACGAGCAGTACTTC. Its translation is CASSYGSGRGGGNSYEQYF.

CDR3 residues: CASSGLANEQYF. The CDR3 nucleotides are TGTGCCAGCAGTGGGCTAGCGAACGAGCAGTACTTC. The chain uses TRBV2 and TRBJ2-7; D possibly corresponds to TRBD2 (6 bases). Trimming removed 4 bases from V and 5 bases from J, with 9 bases in between. The CDR3 is 12 amino acids. Germline CDR1 is SNHLY and CDR2 is FYNNEI.

This clone was found once. The gene calls are TRBV7-2 and TRBJ1-2, with 7 bases lining up with TRBD1. V gave up 2 bases and J gave up 10 bases; unmatched junction bases: 16. In germline, CDR1 is SGHTA, CDR2 FQGNSA. This CDR3 has 16 residues. CDR3 DNA: TGTGCCAGCAGCTTAAGAGTTTCGGAACAGGGGTGGTCCTACACCTTC. Its protein product is CASSLRVSEQGWSYTF. The whole variable domain, filled in from reference TRBV7-2 and TRBJ1-2, reads GAGVSQSPSNKVTEKGKDVELRCDPISGHTALYWYRQSLGQGLEFLIYFQGNSAPDKSGLPSDRFSAERTGGSVSTLTIQRTQQEDSAVYLCASSLRVSEQGWSYTFGSGTRLTVV.

This chain uses TRBV7-2 with TRBJ2-7; D uncertain. Trimming took 0 bases from V and 3 from J, leaving 6 bases between them. Germline V gene lookup returns CDR1 SGHTA and CDR2 FQGNSA. The CDR3 has 13 amino acids. The CDR3 loop reads CASSLAASYEQYF. The CDR3 region has the DNA TGTGCCAGCAGCTTAGCCGCTAGCTACGAGCAGTACTTC.

This clone was seen just once. This sequence joins TRBV19 and TRBJ1-4; 7 positions agree with TRBD1. The germline CDR1 and CDR2 sequences are LNHDA and SQIVND (reference sequence). CDR3 length equals 14 residues. After removal of 4 bases from V and 8 bases from J, the junction contained 7 bases not matched to a gene. Here the CDR3 DNA reads TGTGCCAGTAGTAATCGACAGGGACAGGAAAAACTGTTTTTT. Protein sequence: CASSNRQGQEKLFF.

The chain couples TRBV19 to TRBJ2-2, with a possible D match to TRBD1 (6 bases). V was shortened by 7 bases and J by 3 bases, with 12 bases between the two germline ends. Germline lookup yields CDR1 LNHDA and CDR2 SQIVND (reference sequence). CDR3 length equals 14 residues. The DNA of the CDR3 is TGTGCCAGTACCCCGGACAGATACACCGGGGAGCTGTTTTTT. Residues: CASTPDRYTGELFF.

The chain joins TRBV15 to TRBJ2-4; 7 bases match TRBD1. CDR1 is LNHNV and CDR2 is YYDKDF in the germline V gene (reference sequence). The CDR3 runs to 15 residues. With V trimmed by 3 bases and J by 3 bases, 5 bases remained unmatched. The CDR3 DNA reads as TGTGCCACCAGCAGGCGGGCAGGGGGCAAAAACATTCAGTACTTC. This translates into CATSRRAGGKNIQYF.

The CDR3 DNA reads TGTGCCAGCAGTCAGGGGGGTCGGACCTACGAGCAGTACTTC. The encoded protein is CASSQGGRTYEQYF. The V call is TRBV28, the J call TRBJ2-7, with a tentative D call TRBD1 (7 bases). Trimming removed 5 bases at V and 2 bases at J, with 13 bases between. Germline V lookup: CDR1 MDHEN, CDR2 SYDVKM. The CDR3 is 14 amino acids. Based on the CDR3 plus reference TRBV28 and TRBJ2-7, the full variable domain is DVKVTQSSRYLVKRTGEKVFLECVQDMDHENMFWYRQDPGLGLRLIYFSYDVKMKEKGDIPEGYSVSREKKERFSLILESASTNQTSMYLCASSQGGRTYEQYFGPGTRLTVT.

The rearrangement links TRBV29-1 to TRBJ1-2, with 7 bases fitting TRBD1. The CDR3 is made up of 15 amino acids. Germline values: CDR1 SQVTM, CDR2 ANQGSEA. Germline trimming cut 3 bases from V and 4 bases from J; bases unmatched to any gene: 11. CDR3 amino acids: CSVEEGDSLSYGYTF. DNA of the CDR3: TGCAGCGTTGAGGAGGGGGACAGTCTCTCCTATGGCTACACCTTC. The variable domain in full, completed from reference TRBV29-1 and TRBJ1-2, reads SAVISQKPSRDICQRGTSLTIQCQVDSQVTMMFWYRQQPGQSLTLIATANQGSEATYESGFVIDKFPISRPNLTFSTLTVSNMSPEDSSIYLCSVEEGDSLSYGYTFGSGTRLTVV.

V is TRBV6-5 and J is TRBJ2-3, with D tentatively TRBD2 (6 bases). The CDR3 covers 14 residues. Trimming left V 6 bases short and J 5 bases short, with 15 bases between. Per germline, CDR1 MNHEY and CDR2 SVGAGI. The CDR3 sequence: CASSRGGPGDTQYF. In DNA, the CDR3 is TGTGCCAGCAGCCGGGGAGGCCCGGGAGATACGCAGTATTTT.

This chain joins TRBV28 and TRBJ1-2; possible D gene TRBD1, 6 bases. CDR3 length equals 13 residues. Germline values: CDR1 MDHEN, CDR2 SYDVKM. Between the trimmed V and J ends, which lost 5 bases and 4 bases, there was a span of 11 bases. The CDR3 protein is CASSPDRIYGYTF. The CDR3 DNA sequence: TGTGCCAGCAGTCCGGACAGAATCTATGGCTACACCTTC.

This clone is a singleton in its sample. The chain employs TRBV4-1 and TRBJ2-7, with 8 bases aligning to TRBD1. CDR1 and CDR2 from the germline V gene are MGHRA and YSYEKL. The CDR3 runs 15 residues. V gave up 2 bases and J gave up 5 bases; unmatched junction bases: 8. CDR3: CASSQSTGARNEQYF. The DNA of the CDR3 is TGCGCCAGCAGCCAATCGACAGGGGCAAGGAACGAGCAGTACTTC.

V gene TRBV19 combines with J gene TRBJ1-1, with D possibly TRBD1 on 6 matching bases. The CDR3 is 13 residues long. The V gene's germline CDR1 is LNHDA and CDR2 SQIVND (reference sequence). Trimming shortened V by 6 bases and J by 6 bases, and 14 bases separated the two germline ends. The CDR3 sequence is CASSDRSGAEAFF. The DNA of the CDR3 is TGTGCCAGTAGCGACAGGTCTGGAGCTGAAGCTTTCTTT.

This chain connects TRBV25-1 to TRBJ1-5; D unresolved. Germline assignment: CDR1 MGHDK and CDR2 SYGVNS. The ends were cut back, 1 base at V and 9 bases at J, with 19 bases in the middle. The CDR3 length is 16 residues. The CDR3 region has the DNA TGTGCCAGCAGTGAATCAGGCGGTTCGGGAGGTGGGCCCCAGCATTTT. The encoded protein is CASSESGGSGGGPQHF.

The rearrangement joins TRBV9 to TRBJ2-1; 10 bases align to TRBD1. This CDR3 comprises 15 residues. J was trimmed by 9 bases and V by 4 bases; bases with no gene match: 10. Germline values: CDR1 SGDLS, CDR2 YYNGEE. CDR3 region: CASSLGGQGFAEQFF. In nucleotides, the CDR3 is TGTGCCAGCAGCTTAGGGGGACAGGGGTTCGCTGAGCAGTTCTTC.

This rearrangement joins TRBV4-1 to TRBJ1-1, with D uncertain. Trimming took 1 base from V and 5 from J, leaving 17 bases between them. CDR3 length: 16 amino acids. CDR1 MGHRA and CDR2 YSYEKL come from the germline V gene. CDR3 in DNA: TGCGCCAGCAGCCAAGGAAGGATGAGGGAGGAGACTGAAGCTTTCTTT. Its translation: CASSQGRMREETEAFF.

The chain links TRBV10-2 to TRBJ2-1; TRBD1 matches at 10 bases. With V trimmed by 6 bases and J by 6 bases, 5 bases remained unmatched. CDR1 and CDR2 from the germline V gene are WSHSY and SAAADI. The CDR3 runs to 14 residues. The CDR3: CASRGQGVSNEQFF. In DNA form, the CDR3 reads TGCGCCAGCAGAGGACAGGGGGTATCCAATGAGCAGTTCTTC.

The rearrangement uses TRBV2 and TRBJ1-2; D is uncertain. There are 14 residues in the CDR3. The V and J ends lost 2 bases and 5 bases respectively, with 12 bases between them. CDR1 and CDR2 from the germline V gene are SNHLY and FYNNEI. CDR3 amino acids: CASSEWQIQYGYTF. The CDR3 region has the DNA TGTGCCAGCAGTGAATGGCAGATTCAGTATGGCTACACCTTC.